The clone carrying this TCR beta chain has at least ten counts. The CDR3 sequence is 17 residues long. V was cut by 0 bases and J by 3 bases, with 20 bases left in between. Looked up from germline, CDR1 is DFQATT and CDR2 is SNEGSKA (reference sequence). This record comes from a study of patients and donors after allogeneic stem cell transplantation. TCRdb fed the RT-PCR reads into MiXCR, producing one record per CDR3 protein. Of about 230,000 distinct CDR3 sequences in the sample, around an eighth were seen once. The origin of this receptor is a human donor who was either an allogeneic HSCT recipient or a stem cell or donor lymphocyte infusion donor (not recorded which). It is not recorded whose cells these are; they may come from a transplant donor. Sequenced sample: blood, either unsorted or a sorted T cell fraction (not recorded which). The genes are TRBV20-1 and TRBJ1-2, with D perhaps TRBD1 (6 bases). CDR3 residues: CSAREGAGARFDYGYTF. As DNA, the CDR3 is TGCAGTGCTAGAGAGGGGGCAGGGGCAAGATTTGACTATGGCTACACCTTC.